This T cell receptor beta chain came from a study of blood T cell repertoires in COVID-19. About the study: Some COVID-19 samples were acute and others convalescent; all came from the United States, Italy and Spain. The analysed material was cDNA or gDNA that came from T cells, B-cell-depleted T cells, or PBMCs.

Original methodology: Counts of nucleated cells, estimated from reference gene primer amplification, were obtained. Clones were sequenced by immunoSEQ multiplex PCR, and TCRdb holds only the in-frame ones, with some missing. The DNA was the basis for D and trimming; V, J and clone size are from that table. The profile shows around 200,000 clones, 80% to 90% of them singletons. Germline V gives CDR1 LNHDA, CDR2 SQIVND (reference sequence). With 6 bases clipped from V and 7 bases from J, the junction kept 12 bases outside the gene matches. The CDR3 runs to 14 residues. Sequenced: peripheral blood. This receptor was identified in a human donor with active or convalescent COVID-19. The donor label of this sample is uncertain. This chain links TRBV19 with TRBJ2-7; the match to TRBD2 covers 7 bases. This CDR3 is CASRTTSARGEQYF. CDR3 nucleotides: TGTGCCAGTAGAACAACTAGCGCCCGGGGGGAGCAGTACTTC.